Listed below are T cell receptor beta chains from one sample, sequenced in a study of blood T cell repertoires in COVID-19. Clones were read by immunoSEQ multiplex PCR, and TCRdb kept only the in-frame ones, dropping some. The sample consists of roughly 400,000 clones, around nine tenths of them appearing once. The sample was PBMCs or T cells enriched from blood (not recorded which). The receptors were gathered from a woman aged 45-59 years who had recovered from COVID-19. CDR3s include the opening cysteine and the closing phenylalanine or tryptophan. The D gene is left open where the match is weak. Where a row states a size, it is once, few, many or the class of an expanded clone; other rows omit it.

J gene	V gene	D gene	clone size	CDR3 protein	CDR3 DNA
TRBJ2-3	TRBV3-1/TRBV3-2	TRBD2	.	CASSQEVRGGTDTQYF	TGTGCCAGCAGCCAAGAGGTTCGGGGGGGCACAGATACGCAGTATTTT
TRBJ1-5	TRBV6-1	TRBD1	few	CASKPDRGNGQPQHF	TGTGCCAGCAAACCTGACAGGGGGAACGGTCAGCCCCAGCATTTT
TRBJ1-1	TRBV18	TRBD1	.	CASSTGAGPNTEAFF	TGTGCCAGCTCGACAGGGGCCGGCCCGAACACTGAAGCTTTCTTT
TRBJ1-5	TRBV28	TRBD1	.	CASRTGQGNQPQHF	TGTGCCAGCAGGACGGGACAGGGCAATCAGCCCCAGCATTTT
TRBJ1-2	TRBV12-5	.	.	CASGGTQGLDWGYTF	TGTGCTAGTGGTGGGACCCAGGGGCTAGACTGGGGCTACACCTTC
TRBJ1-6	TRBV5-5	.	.	CASSRGLPSEPGNSPLHF	TGTGCCAGCAGCCGGGGACTTCCATCGGAGCCTGGCAATTCACCCCTCCACTTT
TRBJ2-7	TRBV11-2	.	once	CASSYTGTATYEQYF	TGTGCCAGCAGCTACACCGGGACTGCAACCTACGAGCAGTACTTC
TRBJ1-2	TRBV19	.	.	CASSRGARGYTF	TGTGCCAGTAGTCGGGGGGCGCGGGGCTACACCTTC
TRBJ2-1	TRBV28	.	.	CASKLDPGNEQFF	TGTGCCAGCAAACTCGACCCGGGTAATGAGCAGTTCTTC
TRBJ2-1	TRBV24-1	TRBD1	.	CATRGLGGDNEQFF	TGTGCCACCAGAGGTCTAGGGGGCGACAATGAGCAGTTCTTC
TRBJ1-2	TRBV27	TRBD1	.	CASSSGQDYGYTF	TGTGCCAGCAGTTCCGGACAGGACTATGGCTACACCTTC
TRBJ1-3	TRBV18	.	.	CASSPVAAGNTIYF	TGTGCCAGCTCACCAGTGGCGGCTGGAAACACCATATATTTT
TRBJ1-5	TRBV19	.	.	CASSIVRGNQPQHF	TGTGCCAGTAGTATAGTCCGAGGGAATCAGCCCCAGCATTTT
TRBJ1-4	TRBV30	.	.	CAWVPWACDEKLFF	TGTGCCTGGGTCCCCTGGGCGTGCGATGAAAAACTGTTTTTT
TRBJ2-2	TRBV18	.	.	CASSFTPGVGGELFF	TGTGCCAGCTCGTTTACCCCAGGGGTCGGCGGGGAGCTGTTTTTT
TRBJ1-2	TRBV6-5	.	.	CASSYHRTDGYTF	TGTGCCAGCAGTTACCATCGGACAGATGGCTACACCTTC
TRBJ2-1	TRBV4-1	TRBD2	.	CASSQGLRGVSYEQFF	TGCGCCAGCAGCCAAGGTCTACGGGGGGTTTCGTATGAGCAGTTCTTC
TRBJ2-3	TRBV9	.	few	CASSYRSLGDTQYF	TGTGCCAGCAGCTATCGGAGCTTAGGAGATACGCAGTATTTT
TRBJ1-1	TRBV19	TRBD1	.	CASVLNTGVNTEAFF	TGTGCCAGTGTTCTCAATACAGGGGTGAACACTGAAGCTTTCTTT
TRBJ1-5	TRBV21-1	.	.	CASSRMDRSNQPQHF	TGTGCCAGCAGCAGAATGGACAGGAGCAATCAGCCCCAGCATTTT
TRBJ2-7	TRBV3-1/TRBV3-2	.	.	CASSQNMVEGDEQYF	TGTGCCAGCAGCCAAAATATGGTGGAGGGCGACGAGCAGTACTTC
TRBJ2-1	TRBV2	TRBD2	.	CASSRTSGGYNEQFF	TGTGCCAGCAGCCGGACTAGCGGGGGCTACAATGAGCAGTTCTTC
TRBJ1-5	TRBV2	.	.	CASSEEGVSNQPQHF	TGTGCCAGCAGTGAAGAGGGGGTAAGCAATCAGCCCCAGCATTTT
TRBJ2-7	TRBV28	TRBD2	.	CASSGFAGGNYEQYF	TGTGCCAGCAGTGGCTTTGCGGGGGGGAACTACGAGCAGTACTTC
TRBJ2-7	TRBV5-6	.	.	CASSLQEIQPYEQYF	TGTGCCAGCAGCTTGCAAGAGATACAGCCCTACGAGCAGTACTTC
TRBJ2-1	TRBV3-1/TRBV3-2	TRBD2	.	CASRLQGGGSYNEQFF	TGTGCCAGCAGGCTCCAGGGCGGGGGCTCCTACAATGAGCAGTTCTTC
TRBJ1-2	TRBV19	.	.	CASRVTGANYGYTF	TGTGCCAGTAGAGTCACAGGTGCCAACTATGGCTACACCTTC
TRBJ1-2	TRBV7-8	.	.	CASSLIVNYGYTF	TGTGCCAGCAGCTTAATAGTGAACTATGGCTACACCTTC
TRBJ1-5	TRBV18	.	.	CASSPPGGGNQPQHF	TGTGCCAGCTCACCTCCGGGGGGGGGCAATCAGCCCCAGCATTTT
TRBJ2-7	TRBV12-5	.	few	CASGLEGHLYEQYF	TGTGCTAGTGGTTTGGAGGGACACCTCTACGAGCAGTACTTC
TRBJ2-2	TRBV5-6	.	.	CASSFGLHTGELFF	TGTGCCAGCAGCTTCGGACTACACACCGGGGAGCTGTTTTTT
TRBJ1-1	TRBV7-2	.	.	CASSPAFGQGGTEAFF	TGTGCCAGCAGCCCCGCCTTTGGGCAGGGAGGTACTGAAGCTTTCTTT
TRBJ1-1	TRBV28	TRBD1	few	CASTPGGAGGMNTEAFF	TGTGCCAGCACCCCGGGGGGGGCAGGGGGGATGAACACTGAAGCTTTCTTT
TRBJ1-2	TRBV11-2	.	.	CASSQDEVRDHDSNYGYTF	TGTGCCAGCAGCCAGGACGAGGTCCGGGATCATGACTCCAACTATGGCTACACCTTC
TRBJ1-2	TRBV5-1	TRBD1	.	CASSLRDRDVYGYTF	TGCGCCAGCAGCTTAAGGGACAGGGATGTGTATGGCTACACCTTC
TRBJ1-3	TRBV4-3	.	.	CASSQDPAEVVTIYF	TGCGCCAGCAGCCAAGACCCAGCAGAGGTGGTCACCATATATTTT
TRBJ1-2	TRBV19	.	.	CASSLEQRQAGAYGYTF	TGTGCCAGTAGTCTCGAACAGCGGCAGGCCGGCGCCTATGGCTACACCTTC
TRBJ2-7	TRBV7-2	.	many	CASSSGPGSYEQYF	TGTGCCAGCAGCTCTGGCCCCGGGTCCTACGAGCAGTACTTC
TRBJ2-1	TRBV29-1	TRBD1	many	CSVVSGQGTTYNEQFF	TGCAGCGTCGTAAGCGGACAGGGAACCACGTACAATGAGCAGTTCTTC
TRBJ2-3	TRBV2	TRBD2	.	CASRAGTSGHADTQYF	TGTGCCAGCAGAGCTGGGACTAGCGGGCACGCTGATACGCAGTATTTT
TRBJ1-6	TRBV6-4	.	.	CASKTGGGGSYNSPLHF	TGTGCCAGCAAGACCGGGGGCGGGGGCTCCTATAATTCACCCCTCCACTTT
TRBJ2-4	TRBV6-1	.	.	CASSEKGRDTLAKNIQYF	TGTGCCAGCAGTGAAAAGGGCAGGGATACCTTAGCCAAAAACATTCAGTACTTC
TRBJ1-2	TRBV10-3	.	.	CAIQSHTGSPYGYTF	TGTGCCATTCAATCCCACACAGGATCCCCCTATGGCTACACCTTC
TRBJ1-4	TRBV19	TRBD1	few	CASSITTGTNEKLFF	TGTGCCAGTAGTATTACGACAGGGACTAATGAAAAACTGTTTTTT
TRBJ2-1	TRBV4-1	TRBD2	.	CASSHPPGTRHNEQFF	TGCGCCAGCAGCCACCCCCCGGGGACTAGACACAATGAGCAGTTCTTC
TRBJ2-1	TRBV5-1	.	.	CASSSDRLRFYNEQFF	TGCGCCAGCAGCTCCGACAGATTAAGATTTTACAATGAGCAGTTCTTC
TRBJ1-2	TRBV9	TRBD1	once	CASSARQGPYGYTF	TGTGCCAGCAGCGCGAGACAGGGACCCTATGGCTACACCTTC
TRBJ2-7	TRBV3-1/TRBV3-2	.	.	CASSHYPTNYEQYF	TGTGCCAGCAGCCACTACCCGACAAACTACGAGCAGTACTTC
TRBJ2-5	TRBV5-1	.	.	CASSLAGGYQETQYF	TGCGCCAGCAGCTTGGCAGGAGGGTACCAAGAGACCCAGTACTTC
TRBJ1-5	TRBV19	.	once	CASSIRGAGVSNQPQHF	TGTGCCAGTAGTATAAGAGGGGCGGGGGTCAGCAATCAGCCCCAGCATTTT
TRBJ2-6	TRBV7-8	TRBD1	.	CASSSVPGQPTLGANVLTF	TGTGCCAGCAGCTCCGTCCCGGGACAGCCGACCCTCGGGGCCAACGTCCTGACTTTC
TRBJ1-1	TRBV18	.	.	CASSPGSTEAFF	TGTGCCAGCTCCCCGGGGAGCACTGAAGCTTTCTTT
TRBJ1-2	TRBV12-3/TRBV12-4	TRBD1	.	CASSVDRDRGYTF	TGTGCCAGCAGTGTTGACAGGGATAGGGGCTACACCTTC
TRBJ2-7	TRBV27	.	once	CASSFGGSNYEQYF	TGTGCCAGCAGTTTTGGCGGGTCGAACTACGAGCAGTACTTC
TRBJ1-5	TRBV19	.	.	CASLGPRGQPQHF	TGTGCCAGCCTTGGGCCGCGGGGACAGCCCCAGCATTTT